One sample yielded the 2 T cell receptor beta chains listed below, sequenced in a study of shared T cell receptors in the human thymus. Profiling relied on immunoSEQ multiplex PCR, and the TCRdb table lists in-frame clones only, not all of them. The sample includes about 660,000 clones, roughly 90% of them seen just once. Another study also made use of these data, one on human thymus T cells.

The sample was thymocytes. These receptors all come from a boy under three years old with a congenital heart defect.

J is TRBJ2-6 and V is TRBV5-6; 8 bases are a match to TRBD1. This CDR3 is 14 amino acids long. V shed 7 bases and J 2 bases; nucleotides not matched to a gene: 2. Germline lookup yields CDR1 SGHDT and CDR2 YYEEEE. The CDR3 reads CASRTGTGANVLTF. The CDR3 DNA reads TGTGCCAGCCGGACAGGGACTGGGGCCAACGTCCTGACTTTC. Together with reference TRBV5-6 and TRBJ2-6, the CDR3 gives the full variable domain: DAGVTQSPTHLIKTRGQQVTLRCSPKSGHDTVSWYQQALGQGPQFIFQYYEEEERQRGNFPDRFSGHQFPNYSSELNVNALLLGDSALYLCASRTGTGANVLTFGAGSRLTVL.

Concerning this clone: The same CDR3 arises from other DNA sequences in this sample as well. The chain joins TRBV11-2 to TRBJ1-2; D might be TRBD1 (5 bases). Germline assignment: CDR1 SGHAT and CDR2 FQNNGV. CDR3 length: 12 residues. The germline V and J ends were trimmed by 5 bases and 7 bases, with 11 bases remaining between them. CDR3 bases: TGTGCCAGCAGCCTCGGGACTGGTGGCTACACCTTC. Translating it yields CASSLGTGGYTF.